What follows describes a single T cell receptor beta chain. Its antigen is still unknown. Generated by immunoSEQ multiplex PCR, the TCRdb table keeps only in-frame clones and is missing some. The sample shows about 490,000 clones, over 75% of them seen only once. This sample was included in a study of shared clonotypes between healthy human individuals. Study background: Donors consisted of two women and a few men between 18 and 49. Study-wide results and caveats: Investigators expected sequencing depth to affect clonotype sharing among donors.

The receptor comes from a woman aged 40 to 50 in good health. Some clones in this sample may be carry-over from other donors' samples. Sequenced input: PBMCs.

CDR3 sequence: CASNPQGGRGETQYF. In nucleotides, the CDR3 is TGTGCCAGCAACCCCCAAGGAGGGAGGGGGGAGACCCAGTACTTC. The chain joins TRBV7-3 to TRBJ2-5, with TRBD2 as a possible D gene (7 bases). CDR1 is SGHTA, CDR2 FQGTGA, per germline. The V end was cut by 7 bases, the J end by 5 bases, with 20 bases between. The CDR3 is 15 amino acids.